These 18 T cell receptor beta chains share one sample of origin, sequenced in a study of beta chain features in type 1 diabetes. Whole-study results and caveats: Researchers report that Type 1 diabetes patients had moderately but significantly shorter TCRB CDR3s across all four CD4+ subsets.

What these receptors recognize is not known. Expressed TCRB transcripts were sequenced because the entire RNA isolate underwent reverse transcription. Clones were sequenced by immunoSEQ multiplex PCR, and TCRdb holds only the in-frame ones, with some missing. The profile shows 350,000 to 400,000 clones, over 10% of them singletons. Sequencing was carried out using naive CD4+ T cells from blood. These receptors originate from a woman under 30 with type 1 diabetes.

V is TRBV13 and J is TRBJ1-2; D remains unclear. The germline V and J ends were trimmed by 2 bases and 3 bases, with 4 bases remaining between them. The CDR3 extends over 12 amino acids. The germline V gene has CDR1 PRHDT and CDR2 FYEKMQ (reference sequence). DNA for the CDR3: TGTGCCAGCAGCTTACGGTACTATGGCTACACCTTC. Its protein is CASSLRYYGYTF.

This clone showed up just a few times. DNA of the CDR3: TGCGCCAGCAGCGTCGGACTAGCGGGAGTCCTACCGGGGTACAATGAGCAGTTCTTC. Its translation: CASSVGLAGVLPGYNEQFF. V usage is TRBV5-1 and J usage is TRBJ2-1; 13 bases are a match to TRBD2. Germline V gene sequence: CDR1 SGHRS, CDR2 YFSETQ. This CDR3 comprises 19 residues. J was trimmed by 4 bases and V by 4 bases; bases with no gene match: 14.

This clone was counted between two and nine times. The chain joins TRBV29-1 to TRBJ2-5, with D hard to call. Germline V gene sequence: CDR1 SQVTM, CDR2 ANQGSEA. The CDR3 has 13 amino acids. The V end was cut by 1 base, the J end by 4 bases, with 10 bases between. CDR3 nucleotides: TGCAGCGTTGAAGCGCCCCTAAGAGAGACCCAGTACTTC. Its translation: CSVEAPLRETQYF.

The rearrangement uses TRBV29-1 and TRBJ1-2, with unresolved D. The CDR3 sequence is 12 residues long. Germline CDR1 and CDR2: SQVTM and ANQGSEA. The ends were cut back, 7 bases at V and 4 bases at J, with 13 bases in the middle. The DNA for the CDR3 is TGCAGCGATACTAGGACCGGCTATGGCTACACCTTC. It yields the protein CSDTRTGYGYTF.

The V gene is TRBV4-1, the J gene TRBJ2-1; no firm D call. CDR3 size: 15 residues. The V end lost 0 bases, the J end lost 6 bases, and 12 bases lay between the germline ends. The germline V gene encodes CDR1 MGHRA and CDR2 YSYEKL. The CDR3 region is CASSQERGRVNEQFF. Written as DNA, the CDR3 is TGCGCCAGCAGCCAAGAAAGAGGTCGGGTCAATGAGCAGTTCTTC.

This clone has only a few counts. The rearrangement joins TRBV5-1 to TRBJ2-5; D is unclear. The germline V and J ends were trimmed by 3 bases and 2 bases, with 8 bases remaining between them. The germline V gene has CDR1 SGHRS and CDR2 YFSETQ. The CDR3 is 13 residues long. The CDR3 DNA sequence: TGCGCCAGCAGCTCGATAGAACAAGAGACCCAGTACTTC. It encodes CASSSIEQETQYF.

This clone appeared a few times. The CDR3 nucleotides are TGCGCCAGCAGCCCGGAGTTTGACCCTTCTTCCTACGAGCAGTACTTC. Translation gives CASSPEFDPSSYEQYF. This rearrangement joins TRBV4-1 to TRBJ2-7; D gene unclear. Germline-derived CDR1 and CDR2 are MGHRA and YSYEKL. The CDR3 runs 16 residues. V was shortened by 4 bases and J by 1 base, with 17 bases between the two germline ends.

This clone showed up just a few times. The chain recombines TRBV10-3 with TRBJ2-1, with TRBD1 matching 8 bases. Germline lookup yields CDR1 ENHRY and CDR2 SYGVKD. The CDR3 runs 14 residues. The V and J ends lost 10 bases and 4 bases, in that order; junction bases with no gene match: 9. CDR3 DNA sequence: TGTGCCACCGGAGGGCAGGGGGCTTACAATGAGCAGTTCTTC. Its translation is CATGGQGAYNEQFF.

The chain carries TRBV5-4 and TRBJ1-2, with TRBD1 as a possible D gene (6 bases). The ends were cut back, 3 bases at V and 7 bases at J, with 16 bases in the middle. This CDR3 comprises 14 residues. Germline V lookup: CDR1 SGHNT, CDR2 YYREEE (reference sequence). The CDR3 sequence: CASSSRGLSSGYTF. CDR3 DNA sequence: TGTGCCAGCAGCTCCAGGGGCCTCTCCTCTGGCTACACCTTC. Based on the CDR3 plus reference TRBV5-4 and TRBJ1-2, the full variable domain is ETGVTQSPTHLIKTRGQQVTLRCSSQSGHNTVSWYQQALGQGPQFIFQYYREEENGRGNFPPRFSGLQFPNYSSELNVNALELDDSALYLCASSSRGLSSGYTFGSGTRLTVV.

In its sample, this clone was seen a few times. This chain links TRBV4-1 with TRBJ2-3; TRBD1 matches 8 bases. Germline trimming cut 4 bases from V and 1 base from J; bases unmatched to any gene: 4. From germline, CDR1 is MGHRA and CDR2 YSYEKL. The CDR3 extends over 15 amino acids. The CDR3 nucleotides are TGCGCCAGCAGCCGGCCGGGACAGGGCACAGATACGCAGTATTTT. As protein: CASSRPGQGTDTQYF.

This clone was recorded a few times. The V gene is TRBV5-1, the J gene TRBJ2-1; a possible D gene is TRBD2 (5 bases). This CDR3 has 15 residues. The V end lost 4 bases, the J end lost 4 bases, and 15 bases lay between the germline ends. Germline CDR1 SGHRS, CDR2 YFSETQ. DNA of the CDR3: TGCGCCAGCAGCCCGACGGGGTGGAATTACAATGAGCAGTTCTTC. Translating it yields CASSPTGWNYNEQFF.

This chain uses TRBV5-8 with TRBJ1-5; tentative D call: TRBD1 (6 bases). Trimming removed 4 bases from V and 7 bases from J, with 12 bases in between. The CDR3 extends over 13 amino acids. In germline, CDR1 is SGHTS, CDR2 YDEGEE. In DNA form, the CDR3 reads TGTGCCAGCAGCGCGGGGGGGGGCCAGCCCCAGCATTTT. This gives the protein CASSAGGGQPQHF.

This clone was recorded a few times. The chain links TRBV4-2 to TRBJ2-2; possible D gene TRBD1, 6 bases. Germline V gene sequence: CDR1 LGHNA, CDR2 YNFKEQ. Trimming removed 4 bases at V and 2 bases at J, with 17 bases between. The CDR3 runs to 17 residues. CDR3 sequence reads: CASSLDSLRSNTGELFF. The CDR3 bases are TGTGCCAGCAGCCTGGACAGCCTGAGAAGTAACACCGGGGAGCTGTTTTTT.

This clone has just a few counts. The chain is built from TRBV29-1 and TRBJ2-1; 7 positions agree with TRBD2. The length of the CDR3 is 14 residues. Per the germline V gene, CDR1 is SQVTM and CDR2 is ANQGSEA. Trimming cost V 4 bases and J 6 bases; bases outside gene matches: 9. The CDR3: CSVVFGGSFNEQFF. CDR3 coding DNA: TGCAGCGTTGTTTTTGGCGGGAGTTTCAATGAGCAGTTCTTC.

V gene TRBV5-1 combines with J gene TRBJ2-7; D may be TRBD1 (6 bases). Trimming removed 7 bases at V and 2 bases at J, with 16 bases between. This CDR3 comprises 14 residues. The germline gives CDR1 SGHRS, CDR2 YFSETQ. The CDR3 region has the DNA TGCGCCAGCGCGCCAGGGGCTAATACCTACGAGCAGTACTTC. Its protein is CASAPGANTYEQYF.

V usage is TRBV7-9 and J usage is TRBJ2-7; 8 positions agree with TRBD1. This CDR3 spans 15 amino acids. Germline V gene lookup returns CDR1 SEHNR and CDR2 FQNEAQ (reference sequence). Trimming at V came to 6 bases and at J to 7 bases, leaving 14 bases not matched to a gene. CDR3 in amino acids: CASSLPRDRPREQYF. The CDR3 DNA sequence: TGTGCCAGCAGTTTACCTCGGGACAGGCCGAGGGAGCAGTACTTC.

This clone was seen more than once but under ten times. J is TRBJ1-1 and V is TRBV30; D is possibly TRBD1 (5 bases). The CDR3 spans 11 residues. Deletions cut 2 bases from V and 11 bases from J, with 12 bases between. From germline, CDR1 is GTSNPN and CDR2 SVGIG (reference sequence). The CDR3 loop is CAWSPGGRAFF. In DNA, the CDR3 is TGTGCCTGGAGTCCCGGGGGTCGGGCTTTCTTT.

This clone appeared a few times. The V gene is TRBV9, the J gene TRBJ2-5, with 7 bases lining up with TRBD2. Per germline, CDR1 SGDLS and CDR2 YYNGEE. CDR3 length equals 15 residues. V gave up 0 bases and J gave up 0 bases; unmatched junction bases: 2. The CDR3 protein is CASSVGLADQETQYF. The CDR3 DNA sequence: TGTGCCAGCAGCGTAGGTCTAGCGGACCAAGAGACCCAGTACTTC.